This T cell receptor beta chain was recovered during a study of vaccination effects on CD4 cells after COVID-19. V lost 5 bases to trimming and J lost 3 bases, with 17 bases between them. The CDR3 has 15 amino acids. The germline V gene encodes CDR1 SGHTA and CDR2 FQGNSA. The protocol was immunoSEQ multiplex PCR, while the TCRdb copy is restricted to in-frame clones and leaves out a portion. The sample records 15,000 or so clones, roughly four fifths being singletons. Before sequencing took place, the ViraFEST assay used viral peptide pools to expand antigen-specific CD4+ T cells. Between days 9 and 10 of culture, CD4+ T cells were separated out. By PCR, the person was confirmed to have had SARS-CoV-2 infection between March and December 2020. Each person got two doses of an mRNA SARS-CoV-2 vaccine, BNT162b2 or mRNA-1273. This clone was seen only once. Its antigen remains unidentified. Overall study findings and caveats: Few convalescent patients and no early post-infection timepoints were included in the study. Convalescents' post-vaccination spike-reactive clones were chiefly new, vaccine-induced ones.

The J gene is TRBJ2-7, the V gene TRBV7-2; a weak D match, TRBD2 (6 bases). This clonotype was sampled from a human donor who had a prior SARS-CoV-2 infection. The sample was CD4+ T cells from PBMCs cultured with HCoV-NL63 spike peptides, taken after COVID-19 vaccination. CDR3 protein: CASSGPGPGGYEQYF. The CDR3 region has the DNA TGTGCCAGCAGCGGACCGGGTCCCGGGGGCTACGAGCAGTACTTC.